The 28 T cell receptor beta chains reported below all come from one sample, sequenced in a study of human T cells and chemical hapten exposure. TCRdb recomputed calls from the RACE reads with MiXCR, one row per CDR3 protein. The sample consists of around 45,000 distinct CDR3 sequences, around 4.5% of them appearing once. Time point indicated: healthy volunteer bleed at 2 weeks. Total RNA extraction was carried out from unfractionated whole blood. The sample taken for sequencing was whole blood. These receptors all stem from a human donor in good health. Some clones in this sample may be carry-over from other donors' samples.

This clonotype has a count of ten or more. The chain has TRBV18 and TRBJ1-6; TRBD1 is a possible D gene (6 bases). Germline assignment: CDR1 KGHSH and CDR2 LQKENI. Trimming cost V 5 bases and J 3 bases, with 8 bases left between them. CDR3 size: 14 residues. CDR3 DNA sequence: TGTGCCAGCTCATCAGGGGTCTATAATTCACCCCTCCACTTT. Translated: CASSSGVYNSPLHF. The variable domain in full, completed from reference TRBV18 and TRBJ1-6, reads NAGVMQNPRHLVRRRGQEARLRCSPMKGHSHVYWYRQLPEEGLKFMVYLQKENIIDESGMPKERFSAEFPKEGPSILRIQQVVRGDSAAYFCASSSGVYNSPLHFGNGTRLTVT.

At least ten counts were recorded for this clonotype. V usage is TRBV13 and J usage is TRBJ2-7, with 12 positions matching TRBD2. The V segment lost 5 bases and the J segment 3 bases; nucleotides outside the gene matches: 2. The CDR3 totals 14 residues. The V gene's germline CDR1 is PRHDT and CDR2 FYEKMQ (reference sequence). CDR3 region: CASSLGLAGYEQYF. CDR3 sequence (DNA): TGTGCCAGCAGCCTGGGACTAGCGGGCTACGAGCAGTACTTC.

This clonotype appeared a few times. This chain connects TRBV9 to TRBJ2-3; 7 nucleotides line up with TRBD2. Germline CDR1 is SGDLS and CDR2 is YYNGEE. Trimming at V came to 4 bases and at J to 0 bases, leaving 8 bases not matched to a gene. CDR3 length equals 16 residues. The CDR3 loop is CASSPSGGVSTDTQYF. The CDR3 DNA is TGTGCCAGCAGCCCCTCTGGGGGGGTCAGCACAGATACGCAGTATTTT. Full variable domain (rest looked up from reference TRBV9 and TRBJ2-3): DSGVTQTPKHLITATGQRVTLRCSPRSGDLSVYWYQQSLDQGLQFLIQYYNGEERAKGNILERFSAQQFPDLHSELNLSSLELGDSALYFCASSPSGGVSTDTQYFGPGTRLTVL.

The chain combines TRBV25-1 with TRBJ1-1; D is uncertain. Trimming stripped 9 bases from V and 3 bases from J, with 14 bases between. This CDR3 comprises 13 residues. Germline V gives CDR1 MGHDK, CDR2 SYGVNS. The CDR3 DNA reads TGTGCCAGTAGGAGTTATCGGGACACTGAAGCTTTCTTT. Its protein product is CASRSYRDTEAFF.

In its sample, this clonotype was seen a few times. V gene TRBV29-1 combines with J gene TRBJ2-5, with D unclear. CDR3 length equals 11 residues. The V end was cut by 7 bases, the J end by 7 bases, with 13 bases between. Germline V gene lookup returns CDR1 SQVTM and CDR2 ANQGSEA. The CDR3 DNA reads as TGCAGCGGAGGCCTCCGGGCGACCCAGTACTTC. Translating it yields CSGGLRATQYF.

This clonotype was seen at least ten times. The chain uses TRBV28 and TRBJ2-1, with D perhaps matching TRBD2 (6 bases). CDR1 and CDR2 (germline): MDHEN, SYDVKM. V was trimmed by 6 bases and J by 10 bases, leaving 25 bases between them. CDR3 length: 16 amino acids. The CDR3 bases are TGTGCCAGCAGGCCGGATAGCGTGCCCCCTGGAGGGGAGCAGTTCTTC. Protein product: CASRPDSVPPGGEQFF.

The CDR3 is CASSQELGLAGTDTQYF. CDR3 DNA: TGCGCCAGCAGCCAGGAACTAGGACTAGCTGGCACAGATACGCAGTATTTT. The rearrangement uses TRBV4-1 and TRBJ2-3; TRBD2 agrees at 8 bases. With 3 bases clipped from V and 1 base from J, the junction kept 9 bases outside the gene matches. Germline CDR1 is MGHRA and CDR2 is YSYEKL. There are 17 residues in the CDR3.

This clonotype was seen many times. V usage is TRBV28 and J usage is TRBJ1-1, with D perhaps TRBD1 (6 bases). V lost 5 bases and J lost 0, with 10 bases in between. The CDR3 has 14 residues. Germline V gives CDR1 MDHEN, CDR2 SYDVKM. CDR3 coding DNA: TGTGCCAGCAGTGCGACAGGACTGAACACTGAAGCTTTCTTT. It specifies CASSATGLNTEAFF.

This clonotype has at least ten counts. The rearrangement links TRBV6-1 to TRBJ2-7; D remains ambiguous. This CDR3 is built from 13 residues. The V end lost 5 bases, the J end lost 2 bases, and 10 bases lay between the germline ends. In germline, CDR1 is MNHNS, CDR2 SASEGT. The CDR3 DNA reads TGTGCCAGCAGTCTAGGACCTACCTACGAGCAGTACTTC. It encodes CASSLGPTYEQYF.

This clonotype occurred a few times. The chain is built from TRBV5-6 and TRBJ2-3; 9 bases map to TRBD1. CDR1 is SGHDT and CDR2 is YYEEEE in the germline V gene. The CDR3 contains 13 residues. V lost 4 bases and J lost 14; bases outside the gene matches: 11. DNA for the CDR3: TGTGCCAGCAGCAATGCCGGGACAGGGATAGGGTATTTT. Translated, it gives CASSNAGTGIGYF.

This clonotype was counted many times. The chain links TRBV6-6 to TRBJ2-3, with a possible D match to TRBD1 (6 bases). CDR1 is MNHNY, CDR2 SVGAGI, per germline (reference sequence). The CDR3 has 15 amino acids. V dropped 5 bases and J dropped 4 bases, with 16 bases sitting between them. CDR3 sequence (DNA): TGTGCCAGCAGTACCCGGGACAAAGCGCCAGATACGCAGTATTTT. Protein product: CASSTRDKAPDTQYF.

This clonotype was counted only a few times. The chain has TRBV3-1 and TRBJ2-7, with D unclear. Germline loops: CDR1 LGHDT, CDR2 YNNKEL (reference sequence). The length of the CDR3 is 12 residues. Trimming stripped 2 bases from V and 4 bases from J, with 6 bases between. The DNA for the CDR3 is TGTGCCAGCAGCCAAACCGATTACGAGCAGTACTTC. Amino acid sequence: CASSQTDYEQYF.

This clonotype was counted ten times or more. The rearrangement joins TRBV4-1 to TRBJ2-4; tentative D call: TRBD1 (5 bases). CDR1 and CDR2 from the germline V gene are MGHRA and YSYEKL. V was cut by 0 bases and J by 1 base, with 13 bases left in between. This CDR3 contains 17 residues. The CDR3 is CASSQERTSSAKNIQYF. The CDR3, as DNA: TGCGCCAGCAGCCAAGAACGGACAAGCTCGGCCAAAAACATTCAGTACTTC.

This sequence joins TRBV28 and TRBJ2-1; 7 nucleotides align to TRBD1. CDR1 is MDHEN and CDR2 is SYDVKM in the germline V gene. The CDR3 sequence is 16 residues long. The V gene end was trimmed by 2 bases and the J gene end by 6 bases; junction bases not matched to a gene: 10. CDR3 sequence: CASSLQQGRGGNEQFF. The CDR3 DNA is TGTGCCAGCAGTTTACAACAGGGGCGAGGAGGCAATGAGCAGTTCTTC.

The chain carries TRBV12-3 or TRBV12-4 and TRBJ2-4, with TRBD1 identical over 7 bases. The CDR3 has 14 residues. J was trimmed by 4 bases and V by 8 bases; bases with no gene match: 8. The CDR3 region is CASAARTGKNIQYF. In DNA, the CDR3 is TGTGCCAGCGCCGCACGGACAGGAAAAAACATTCAGTACTTC.

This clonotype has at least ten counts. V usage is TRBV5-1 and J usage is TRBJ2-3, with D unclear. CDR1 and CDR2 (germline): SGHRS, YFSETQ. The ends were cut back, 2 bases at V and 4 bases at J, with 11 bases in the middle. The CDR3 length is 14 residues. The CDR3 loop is CASSLQWSADTQYF. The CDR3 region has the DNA TGCGCCAGCAGCTTACAATGGTCGGCAGATACGCAGTATTTT.

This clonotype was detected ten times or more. CDR3: CASESKVRAKPEAFF. The CDR3 bases are TGTGCCAGCGAATCTAAGGTCCGAGCGAAACCCGAAGCTTTCTTT. The chain carries TRBV12-3 or TRBV12-4 and TRBJ1-1; no firm D call. V dropped 8 bases and J dropped 8 bases, with 24 bases sitting between them. This CDR3 spans 15 amino acids.

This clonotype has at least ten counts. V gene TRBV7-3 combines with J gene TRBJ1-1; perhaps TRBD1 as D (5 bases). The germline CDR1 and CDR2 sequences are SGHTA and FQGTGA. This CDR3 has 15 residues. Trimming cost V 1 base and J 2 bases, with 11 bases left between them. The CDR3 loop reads CASSLRGSLNTEAFF. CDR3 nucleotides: TGTGCCAGCAGCTTAAGGGGCAGCTTAAACACTGAAGCTTTCTTT.

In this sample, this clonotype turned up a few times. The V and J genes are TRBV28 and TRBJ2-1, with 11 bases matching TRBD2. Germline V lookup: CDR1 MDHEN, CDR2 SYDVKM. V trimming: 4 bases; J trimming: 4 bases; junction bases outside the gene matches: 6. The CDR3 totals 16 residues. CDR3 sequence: CASSSRLAGSYNEQFF. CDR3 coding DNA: TGTGCCAGCAGTTCCAGACTAGCGGGGTCGTACAATGAGCAGTTCTTC.

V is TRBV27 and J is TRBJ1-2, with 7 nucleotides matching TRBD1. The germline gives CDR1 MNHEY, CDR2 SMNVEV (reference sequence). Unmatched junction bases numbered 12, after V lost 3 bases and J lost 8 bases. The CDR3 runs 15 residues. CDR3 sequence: CASSLGGQSYRGYTF. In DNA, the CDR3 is TGTGCCAGCAGTTTGGGGGGACAGAGCTATCGGGGCTACACCTTC.

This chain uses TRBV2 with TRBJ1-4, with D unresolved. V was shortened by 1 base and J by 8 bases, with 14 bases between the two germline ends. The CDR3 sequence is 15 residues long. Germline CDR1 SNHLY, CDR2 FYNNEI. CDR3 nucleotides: TGTGCCAGCAGTGAAGAATCGGGGTCGGGCGAAAAACTGTTTTTT. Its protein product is CASSEESGSGEKLFF.

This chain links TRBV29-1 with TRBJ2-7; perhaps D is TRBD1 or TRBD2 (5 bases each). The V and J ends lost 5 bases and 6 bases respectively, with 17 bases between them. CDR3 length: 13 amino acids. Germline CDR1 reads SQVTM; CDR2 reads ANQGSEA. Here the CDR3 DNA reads TGCAGCGTTTCGCTCTGGGGGAGCGGCGAGCAGTACTTC. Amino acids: CSVSLWGSGEQYF.

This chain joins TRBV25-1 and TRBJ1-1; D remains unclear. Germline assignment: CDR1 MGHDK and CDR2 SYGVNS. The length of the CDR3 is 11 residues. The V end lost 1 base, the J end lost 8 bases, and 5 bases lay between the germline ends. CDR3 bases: TGTGCCAGCAGTGAATGGTACGAAGCTTTCTTT. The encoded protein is CASSEWYEAFF.

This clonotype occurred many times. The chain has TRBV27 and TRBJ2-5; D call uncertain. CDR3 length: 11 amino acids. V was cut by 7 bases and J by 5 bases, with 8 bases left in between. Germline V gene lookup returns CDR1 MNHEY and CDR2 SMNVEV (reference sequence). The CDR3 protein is CASKYGETQYF. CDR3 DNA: TGTGCCAGCAAATATGGGGAGACCCAGTACTTC.

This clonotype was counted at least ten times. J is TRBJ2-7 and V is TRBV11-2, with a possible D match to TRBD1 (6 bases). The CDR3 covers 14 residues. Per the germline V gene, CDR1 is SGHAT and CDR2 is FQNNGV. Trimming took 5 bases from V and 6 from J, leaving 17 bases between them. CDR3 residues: CASSPIQGRAEQYF. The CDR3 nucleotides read TGTGCCAGCAGCCCCATACAGGGTCGGGCCGAGCAGTACTTC.

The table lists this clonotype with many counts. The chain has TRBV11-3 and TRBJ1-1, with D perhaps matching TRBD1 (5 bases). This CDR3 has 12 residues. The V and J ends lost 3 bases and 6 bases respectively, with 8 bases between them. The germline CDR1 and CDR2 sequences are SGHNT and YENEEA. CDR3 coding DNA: TGTGCCAGCAGCTTCGGGACCGCTGAAGCTTTCTTT. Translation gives CASSFGTAEAFF.

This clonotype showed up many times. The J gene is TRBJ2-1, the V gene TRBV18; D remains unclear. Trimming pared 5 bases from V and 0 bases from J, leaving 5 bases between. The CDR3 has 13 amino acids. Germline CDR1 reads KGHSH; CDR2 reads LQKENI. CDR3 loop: CASSADSYNEQFF. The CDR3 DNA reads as TGTGCCAGCTCAGCAGACTCCTACAATGAGCAGTTCTTC.

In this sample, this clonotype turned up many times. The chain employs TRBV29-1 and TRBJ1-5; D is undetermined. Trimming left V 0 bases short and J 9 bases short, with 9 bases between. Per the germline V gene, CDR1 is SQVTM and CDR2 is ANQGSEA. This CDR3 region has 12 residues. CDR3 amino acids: CSVEDGEGPQHF. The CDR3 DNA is TGCAGCGTTGAAGATGGTGAGGGGCCCCAGCATTTT. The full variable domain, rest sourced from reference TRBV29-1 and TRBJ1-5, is SAVISQKPSRDICQRGTSLTIQCQVDSQVTMMFWYRQQPGQSLTLIATANQGSEATYESGFVIDKFPISRPNLTFSTLTVSNMSPEDSSIYLCSVEDGEGPQHFGDGTRLSIL.